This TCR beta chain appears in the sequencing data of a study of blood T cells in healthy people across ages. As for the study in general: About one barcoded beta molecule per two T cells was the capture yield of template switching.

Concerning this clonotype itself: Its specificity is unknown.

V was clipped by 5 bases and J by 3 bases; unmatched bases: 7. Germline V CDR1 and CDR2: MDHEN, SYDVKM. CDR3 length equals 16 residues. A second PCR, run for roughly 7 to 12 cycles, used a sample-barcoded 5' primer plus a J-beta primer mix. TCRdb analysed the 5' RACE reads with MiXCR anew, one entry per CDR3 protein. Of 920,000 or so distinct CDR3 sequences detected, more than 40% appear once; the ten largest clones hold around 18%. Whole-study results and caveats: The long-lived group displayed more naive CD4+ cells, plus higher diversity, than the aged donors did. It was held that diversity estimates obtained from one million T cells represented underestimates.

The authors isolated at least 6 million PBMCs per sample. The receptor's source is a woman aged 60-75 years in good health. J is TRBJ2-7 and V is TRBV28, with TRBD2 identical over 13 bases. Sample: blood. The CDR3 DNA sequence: TGTGCCAGCAGTCTACTCGGGACTAGCGGGAACTACGAGCAGTACTTC. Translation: CASSLLGTSGNYEQYF.